This is a list of T cell receptor beta chains from one sample in a study of human T cells and chemical hapten exposure. TCRdb re-derived calls from the RACE reads in MiXCR, one entry per CDR3 protein. The top ten clones hold under 2.5% of a sample with approximately 260,000 distinct CDR3 sequences, about 8.1% of them seen once. Sequences were derived from whole blood, sampled in connection with sensitization to the hapten diphenylcyclopropenone (DPC). All receptors come from a woman aged 40 to 55 with alopecia areata. Some clones in this sample may be carry-over from other donors' samples. The CDR3 runs from the conserved cysteine through the conserved F or W. Each record gives: J gene, V gene, CDR3 protein.

J: TRBJ2-3
V: TRBV6-2/TRBV6-3
CDR3: CASSYSKMDTQYF

J: TRBJ2-1
V: TRBV6-5
CDR3: CASSYNPGGRAYNEQFF

J: TRBJ2-4
V: TRBV4-2
CDR3: CASSHPYETSGAKNIQYF

J: TRBJ1-2
V: TRBV6-5
CDR3: CASSYRGQGDGYTF

J: TRBJ1-2
V: TRBV7-6
CDR3: CASKPQGGYGYTF

J: TRBJ2-1
V: TRBV28
CDR3: CASRPGQGLGNEQFF

J: TRBJ1-2
V: TRBV24-1
CDR3: CATSDPGQGNYGYTF

J: TRBJ2-3
V: TRBV6-5
CDR3: CASSLGLAGSDTQYF

J: TRBJ2-7
V: TRBV6-5
CDR3: CASSYSRVAGYEQYF

J: TRBJ1-3
V: TRBV21-1
CDR3: CASTKRGLTGNTIYF

J: TRBJ2-5
V: TRBV29-1
CDR3: CSAELGAQETQYF

J: TRBJ2-2
V: TRBV7-9
CDR3: CASRAGYEAGELFF

J: TRBJ2-6
V: TRBV6-4
CDR3: CASGNSGANVLTF

J: TRBJ2-7
V: TRBV28
CDR3: CATHRGLEQYF

J: TRBJ2-1
V: TRBV29-1
CDR3: CSVDLSSYIEQFF

J: TRBJ2-1
V: TRBV29-1
CDR3: CSVEGNSGSKYNEQFF

J: TRBJ2-1
V: TRBV6-5
CDR3: CASSYRTDYEQFF

J: TRBJ2-7
V: TRBV7-6
CDR3: CASSLTNPTGFHEQYF

J: TRBJ2-4
V: TRBV6-2/TRBV6-3
CDR3: CASSSGVLLAKNIQYF

J: TRBJ1-5
V: TRBV7-8
CDR3: CASSRRASGNQPQHF

J: TRBJ2-7
V: TRBV25-1
CDR3: CASSETPSSRSYEQYF

J: TRBJ2-1
V: TRBV11-2
CDR3: CASSLEGLAGAYNEQFF

J: TRBJ2-3
V: TRBV5-1
CDR3: CASSRSAGLYADTQYF

J: TRBJ1-5
V: TRBV25-1
CDR3: CASSEQGYVQPQHF

J: TRBJ2-2
V: TRBV7-2
CDR3: CASSFYISGTGELFF

J: TRBJ1-2
V: TRBV28
CDR3: CASSLEFARAYGYTF